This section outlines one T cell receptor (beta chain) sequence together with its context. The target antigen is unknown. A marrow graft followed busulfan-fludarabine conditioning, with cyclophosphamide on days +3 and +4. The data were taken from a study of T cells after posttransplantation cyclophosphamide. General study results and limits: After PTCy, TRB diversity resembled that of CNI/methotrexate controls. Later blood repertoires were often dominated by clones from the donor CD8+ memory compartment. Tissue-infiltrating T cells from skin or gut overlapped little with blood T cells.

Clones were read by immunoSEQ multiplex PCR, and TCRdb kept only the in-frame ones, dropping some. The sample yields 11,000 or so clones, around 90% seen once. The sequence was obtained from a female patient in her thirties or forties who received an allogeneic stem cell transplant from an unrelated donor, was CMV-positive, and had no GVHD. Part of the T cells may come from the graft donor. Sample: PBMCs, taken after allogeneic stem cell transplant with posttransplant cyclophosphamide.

CDR3 protein: CASTSGGGEKLFF. CDR3 DNA sequence: TGTGCCAGCACCTCAGGGGGAGGAGAAAAACTGTTTTTT. The chain uses TRBV27 and TRBJ1-4; 7 bases are a match to TRBD1. The CDR3 contains 13 residues. J gave up 8 bases and V 7 bases, and 7 bases lay outside the gene matches. Germline CDR1 is MNHEY and CDR2 is SMNVEV (reference sequence).